In this sample, the clone carrying this T cell receptor (beta chain) turned up a few times. TCRdb re-called the 5' RACE reads with MiXCR, one entry per CDR3 protein. Altogether about 320,000 distinct CDR3 sequences are present, approximately 13% being singletons, with the ten largest covering more than 3%. This sample is drawn from a study of T cells after yellow fever vaccination. V was trimmed by 3 bases and J by 0 bases, leaving 8 bases between them. This CDR3 contains 14 residues. This sequence was found in a man younger than 30 who received the YFV17D yellow fever vaccine. The sample in question was CD4+ T cells sorted from PBMCs, obtained 15 days after the yellow fever booster vaccination. This chain uses TRBV12-3 or TRBV12-4 with TRBJ1-1; D remains unclear. CDR3 sequence reads: CASSFYSLNTEAFF. CDR3 sequence (DNA): TGTGCCAGCAGTTTCTACTCCCTGAACACTGAAGCTTTCTTT.